This TCR beta chain was captured in a study of blood T cell repertoires in COVID-19. Overall study: Sites in the United States, Italy and Spain provided acute and convalescent COVID-19 samples. Nucleic acid was either cDNA or gDNA, and it came from T cells, B-cell-depleted T cells, or PBMCs.

The trim removed 6 bases at V and 5 bases at J, leaving 6 bases unmatched. CDR3 length equals 14 residues. Germline CDR1 MNHEY, CDR2 SVGAGI. In its sample, this clone was seen once. Authors' processing steps: Amplification of reference gene primers provided the estimated nucleated cell counts. TCRdb keeps only in-frame clones here, not all; method: immunoSEQ multiplex PCR. V and J calls and clone size come straight from that table; D and trimming were deduced from the DNA. The data show some 200,000 clones, almost 80% seen once. The V and J genes are TRBV6-5 and TRBJ2-1; TRBD1 aligns across 8 bases. The sequence derives from a woman in her seventies with acute or convalescent COVID-19. Material: peripheral blood. As DNA, the CDR3 is TGTGCCAGCAGGCCGGGACAGGCGAACAATGAGCAGTTCTTC. Amino acid sequence: CASRPGQANNEQFF.